This T cell receptor beta chain was documented in a study of T-cell memory formation after mild COVID-19. CDR3 length equals 15 residues. The ends were cut back, 0 bases at V and 4 bases at J, with 12 bases in the middle. Per germline, CDR1 LGHNA and CDR2 YNFKEQ. This clonotype was counted a few times. TCRdb reprocessed the 5' RACE reads with MiXCR, giving one entry per CDR3 protein. The data contain roughly 560,000 distinct CDR3 sequences, about 20% of them singletons. This sequence joins TRBV4-2 and TRBJ2-5, with D uncertain. This TCR derives from an adult woman who had mild COVID-19 (a few samples of this study predate the infection). Cell type and time point are not known. The sample was PBMCs or a T cell subset sorted from them (not recorded which). CDR3 loop: CASSQDGSSGETQYF. CDR3 DNA: TGTGCCAGCAGCCAAGATGGATCTTCCGGAGAGACCCAGTACTTC.